A selection of T cell receptor beta chains follows, all from one sample in a study of blood T cell repertoires in COVID-19. Measured with immunoSEQ multiplex PCR; TCRdb has only the in-frame clones, and not every one. The table has fewer than 250,000 clones, around 86% seen once. Input material: PBMCs or T cells enriched from blood (not recorded which). The source of these receptors is a man aged 30 to 45 in a cohort exposed to, infected with or recovered from COVID-19 (not recorded which). Both conserved end residues are part of each CDR3. The order of the fields is CDR3 protein, CDR3 DNA, D gene, clone size, J gene, V gene. A D gene is named only where the DNA matches it firmly. Part of the rows lack a size; the others show once, few, many or a class for expanded clones.

CASSVDAGSNRETQYF	TGTGCCAGCAGCGTAGACGCGGGAAGTAATCGCGAGACCCAGTACTTC	.	.	TRBJ2-5	TRBV9
CASSQDVASGRVNEQFF	TGTGCCAGCAGCCAAGATGTGGCTAGCGGGAGGGTGAATGAGCAGTTCTTC	TRBD2	once	TRBJ2-1	TRBV3-1/TRBV3-2
CASPRGNRGLMGGYTF	TGTGCCAGCCCCCGTGGTAACAGGGGCCTAATGGGTGGCTACACCTTC	TRBD1	.	TRBJ1-2	TRBV25-1
CASSDSSGNTGELFF	TGTGCCAGCAGTGACTCTAGCGGGAACACCGGGGAGCTGTTTTTT	.	many	TRBJ2-2	TRBV6-4
CASSEVRGVLKTEAFF	TGTGCCAGCAGTGAAGTTAGGGGTGTATTGAAGACTGAAGCTTTCTTT	.	.	TRBJ1-1	TRBV6-1
CASSRGGGSYNEQFF	TGTGCCAGCAGCCGAGGGGGGGGCTCCTACAATGAGCAGTTCTTC	.	.	TRBJ2-1	TRBV5-4
CASSLSPLAAYEQYF	TGTGCCAGCAGTTTATCCCCCCTGGCAGCCTACGAGCAGTACTTC	.	.	TRBJ2-7	TRBV27
CASSPRRDLTDTQYF	TGTGCCAGCAGCCCGCGCCGGGACTTGACAGATACGCAGTATTTT	.	.	TRBJ2-3	TRBV27
CASSQANRVLHQPQHF	TGTGCCAGCAGCCAAGCCAACAGGGTGTTGCATCAGCCCCAGCATTTT	.	once	TRBJ1-5	TRBV4-2
CASSLSGTGPSYEQYF	TGTGCCAGCAGCTTGTCCGGGACAGGTCCATCCTACGAGCAGTACTTC	TRBD1	.	TRBJ2-7	TRBV13
CASSLTGGSNTEAFF	TGCGCCAGCAGCTTGACCGGAGGGTCGAACACTGAAGCTTTCTTT	.	.	TRBJ1-1	TRBV5-1
CASRVSGGSGNTIYF	TGTGCCAGCAGGGTATCTGGGGGGTCCGGAAACACCATATATTTT	.	.	TRBJ1-3	TRBV27
CASSLNRATNGELFF	TGTGCCAGCAGCTTAAACAGGGCGACTAACGGGGAGCTGTTTTTT	.	.	TRBJ2-2	TRBV11-3
CAISDRGSYEQYF	TGTGCCATCAGTGATCGCGGGAGCTACGAGCAGTACTTC	TRBD2	.	TRBJ2-7	TRBV10-3
CASSQRRVGDNNEQFF	TGTGCCAGCAGCCAACGCAGGGTGGGGGACAACAATGAGCAGTTCTTC	.	.	TRBJ2-1	TRBV7-8
CASSPGRDSSYEQYF	TGTGCCAGCAGCCCAGGCCGGGACAGCTCCTACGAGCAGTACTTC	TRBD1	.	TRBJ2-7	TRBV13
CASSNGGHVTITHYEQYF	TGTGCCAGCAGCAACGGGGGGCACGTTACCATAACCCACTACGAGCAGTACTTC	.	.	TRBJ2-7	TRBV7-9
CASSSQGGGTEAFF	TGTGCCAGCAGTTCGCAAGGGGGCGGCACTGAAGCTTTCTTT	TRBD1	.	TRBJ1-1	TRBV28
CASSPVLDRGLYEQYF	TGCGCCAGCAGCCCGGTACTCGACAGGGGGCTATACGAGCAGTACTTC	TRBD1	.	TRBJ2-7	TRBV4-1
CASSWAMNTEAFF	TGTGCCAGCAGCTGGGCCATGAACACTGAAGCTTTCTTT	.	.	TRBJ1-1	TRBV5-5
CASIMTGTHSYEQYF	TGTGCCAGCATTATGACCGGGACTCACTCCTACGAGCAGTACTTC	.	.	TRBJ2-7	TRBV28
CSVRATTGGTEAFF	TGCAGCGTCCGGGCTACTACCGGGGGCACTGAAGCTTTCTTT	.	.	TRBJ1-1	TRBV29-1